This T cell receptor beta chain was recorded in a study of blood T cell repertoires in COVID-19 (dated by TCRdb to the early 2020s). Concerning the study at large: Samples from collaborators originated in the United States, Italy and Spain and spanned both the acute and convalescent phases of COVID-19. Sample metadata almost always included a de-identified subject ID, COVID-19 status, age in years and sex. The samples were drawn from the first 160 participants of the ongoing ImmuneRACE study and from more than 1,000 subjects provided by 6 global collaborators. The material from the prospective study consisted of cDNA or gDNA derived from T cells, B-cell-depleted T cells, or PBMCs. The dataset comprised deeply sampled blood TCRbeta repertoires from subjects exposed to, actively infected with, or recovered from COVID-19. Where available, HLA class I and class II types were taken from metadata supplied by the sample provider and were not determined by assay-based typing. The repertoires were released in a freely available public database meant as a resource for research on the immune response to SARS-CoV-2. General findings and caveats noted by the study authors: How much clinical and demographic metadata was included differed by source and by participant, and the metadata was provided uncurated.

Concerning this clone: It has no known antigen specificity. Nothing much larger sits one base from this clone, and base qualities are not available.

CDR1 GTSNPN and CDR2 SVGIG are derived from the germline V gene (reference sequence). The CDR3, from cysteine to phenylalanine, totals 15 residues. Left in the record is the CDR3 DNA by itself, 45 bases read in frame from the first base. For this chain, trimming is 2 bases at the V end and 6 bases at the J end, and the number of junction bases without a gene match is 9. In Seattle, one collaborating source enrolled patients while the infection was active and tracked those patients longitudinally over the course of disease. Whole blood was collected in K2EDTA tubes by collaborating institutions according to the institutions' own protocols. Collaborator samples were shipped for TCRbeta analysis as frozen whole blood, isolated PBMCs, or DNA extracted from either sample type. TCRbeta CDR3 regions were amplified from genomic DNA using the immunoSEQ Assay, a bias-controlled multiplex PCR. Per the original workflow: Nucleated cell counts per sample were estimated from amplification of reference gene primers within the assay. Sequence reads were collapsed and filtered to measure the absolute abundance of every unique TCRbeta CDR3 rearrangement. For each sample, productive Simpson clonality was calculated as the square root of Simpson's diversity index across productive rearrangements. TCRdb provides this immuneACCESS table in a form limited to in-frame rearrangements. Some clones are lacking; in checked studies, under half of them reflect an unresolved V gene, and why the rest are absent is not known. V, J and clone size reflect that table, while D and trimming were determined from the DNA. The sample profile shows 200,000 to 250,000 clones; roughly 85% of them were found once. Jointly, the top ten make up more than 2% of the sample.

The TCR sequence derives from an older woman with COVID-19, enrolled during active disease. This chain is built from TRBV30 and TRBJ2-1, with 8 middle bases fitting TRBD2. Sequencing was performed on peripheral blood. The CDR3: CAWSRQAGVLNEQFF. The bases read TGTGCCTGGAGTCGGCAAGCGGGAGTACTCAATGAGCAGTTCTTC.